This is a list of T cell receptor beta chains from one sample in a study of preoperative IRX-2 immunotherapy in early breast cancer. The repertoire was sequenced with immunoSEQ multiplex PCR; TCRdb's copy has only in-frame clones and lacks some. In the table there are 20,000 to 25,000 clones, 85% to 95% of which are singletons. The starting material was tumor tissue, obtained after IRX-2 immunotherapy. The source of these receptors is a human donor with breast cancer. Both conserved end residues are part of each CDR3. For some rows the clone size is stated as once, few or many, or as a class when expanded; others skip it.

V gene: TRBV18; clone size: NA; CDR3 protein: CASSPRTSGSSDTQYF
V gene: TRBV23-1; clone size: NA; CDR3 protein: CASSREGSRDSLNEKLFF
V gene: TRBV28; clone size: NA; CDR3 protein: CASRLAGGGQFF
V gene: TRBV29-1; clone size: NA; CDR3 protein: CSTGQNTEAFF
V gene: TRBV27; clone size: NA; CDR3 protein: CASSLRQPPDTQYF
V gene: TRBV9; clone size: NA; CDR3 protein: CASSVDLVSGELFF
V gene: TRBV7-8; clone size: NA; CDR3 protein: CASSLASTGELFF
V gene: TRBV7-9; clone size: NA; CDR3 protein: CASSLAVPGPKNIQYF
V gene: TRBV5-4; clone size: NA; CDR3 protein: CAVSGGVRADTQYF
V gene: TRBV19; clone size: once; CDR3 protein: CASTGIASYEQYF
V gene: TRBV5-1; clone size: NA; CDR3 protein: CASSTGGAGTDTQYF
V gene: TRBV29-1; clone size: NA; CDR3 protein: CSVAVGDSPSF
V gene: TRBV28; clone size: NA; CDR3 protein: CASSHRGQAQETQYF
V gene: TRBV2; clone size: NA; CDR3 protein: CASRGGGKLFF
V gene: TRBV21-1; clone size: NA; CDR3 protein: CASSSRGYYTEAFF
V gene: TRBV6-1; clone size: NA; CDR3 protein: CASKIILTEAFF
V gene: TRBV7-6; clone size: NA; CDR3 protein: CASSFGVREKLFF
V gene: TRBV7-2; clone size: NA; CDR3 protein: CASSSRTGGNTIYF
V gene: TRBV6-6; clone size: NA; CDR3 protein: CASSPGQTTGELFF
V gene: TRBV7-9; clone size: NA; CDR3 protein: CASSLAGTEKLFF
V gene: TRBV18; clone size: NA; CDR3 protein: CASSPSGYDGYTF
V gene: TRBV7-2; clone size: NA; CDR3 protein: CASSLGGNIQYF
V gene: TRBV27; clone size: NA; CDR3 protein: CASSLRGRQADTQYF
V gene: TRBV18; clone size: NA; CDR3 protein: CASSHRDRGNEQFF
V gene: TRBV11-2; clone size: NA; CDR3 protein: CASSAGTSARRTYNEQFF
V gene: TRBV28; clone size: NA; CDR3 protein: CASSFQDRWNYGYTF
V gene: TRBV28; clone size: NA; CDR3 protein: CASLGQRNTEAFF
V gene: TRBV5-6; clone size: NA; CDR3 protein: CASSLGTPSYEQYF
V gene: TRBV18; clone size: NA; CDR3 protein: CASSLRIAGAYEQYF
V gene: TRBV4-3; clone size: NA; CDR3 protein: CASSQSGRAEDEQFF
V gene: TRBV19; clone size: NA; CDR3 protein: CASSDHAGSGNTIYF
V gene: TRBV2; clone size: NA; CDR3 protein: CASSEAVGNYGYTF
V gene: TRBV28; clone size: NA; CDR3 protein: CASSSPSGTHGNTIYF
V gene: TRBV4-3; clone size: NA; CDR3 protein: CASSPYLGDTQYF
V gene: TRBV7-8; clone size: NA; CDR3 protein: CASSPDSNYGYTF
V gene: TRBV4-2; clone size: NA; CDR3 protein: CASSLGLAAYEQYF
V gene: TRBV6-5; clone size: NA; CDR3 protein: CASSLGGIGGYTF
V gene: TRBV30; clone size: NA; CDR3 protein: CAWIGPGDEKLFF
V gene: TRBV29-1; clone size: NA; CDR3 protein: CSVEAGSGDTQYF
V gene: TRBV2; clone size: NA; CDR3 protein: CASSEARTANSPLHF
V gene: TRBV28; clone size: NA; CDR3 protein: CASRLTSGREETQYF
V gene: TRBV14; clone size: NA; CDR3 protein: CASSQGARRAGANVLTF
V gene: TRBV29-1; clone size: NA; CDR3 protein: CSVEAPQGAIGSPLHF
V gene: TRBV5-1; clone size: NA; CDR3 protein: CASSLATGGYTF
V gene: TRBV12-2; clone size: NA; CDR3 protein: CASRLFPRAPNEKLFF
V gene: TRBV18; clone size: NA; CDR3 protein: CASSEGAQDIQYF
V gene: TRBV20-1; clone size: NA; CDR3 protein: CSVFERNTIYF
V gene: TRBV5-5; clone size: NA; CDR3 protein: CASSPGSPYEQYF
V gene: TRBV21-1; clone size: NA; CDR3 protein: CASSKVKDGAEETQYF
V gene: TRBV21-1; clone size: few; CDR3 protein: CASSTRQGDTQYF
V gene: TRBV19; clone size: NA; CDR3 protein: CASRQGPSSYEQYF
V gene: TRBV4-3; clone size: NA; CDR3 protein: CASSQDRGQGANYGYTF